Below are 27 T cell receptor beta chains sequenced from a single sample in a study of neoadjuvant anti-PD-1 for oral cavity cancer. This table comes from immunoSEQ multiplex PCR, and its TCRdb copy is limited to in-frame clones, with some not included. The sample lists about 5,000 clones, roughly 53% occurring once. The time point: after neoadjuvant nivolumab, at surgical resection. This sample comprised tumor tissue, obtained after nivolumab (anti-PD-1) treatment. All receptors come from a person aged 35 to 85 with oral cavity squamous cell carcinoma.

This clone came up a few times. The chain joins TRBV11-2 to TRBJ2-2, with 10 nucleotides matching TRBD2. The CDR3 is made up of 15 amino acids. From germline, CDR1 is SGHAT and CDR2 FQNNGV. J lost 10 bases, V lost 2 bases, and 7 bases had no gene match. CDR3: CASSLTLAGVMELFF. The CDR3 nucleotides read TGTGCCAGCAGCTTAACTCTAGCGGGAGTCATGGAGCTGTTTTTT.

This chain uses TRBV10-2 with TRBJ1-5; TRBD1 might be the D (5 bases). The germline V and J ends were trimmed by 8 bases and 4 bases, with 9 bases remaining between them. CDR3 length: 12 amino acids. Germline V CDR1 and CDR2: WSHSY, SAAADI. The DNA of the CDR3 is TGCGCCAGCCGGGGGTCGAATCAGCCCCAGCATTTT. It translates to CASRGSNQPQHF.

CDR3 protein: CASHEGNQPQHF. The CDR3 coding sequence is TGTGCCAGCCATGAGGGCAATCAGCCCCAGCATTTT. The genes are TRBV28 and TRBJ1-5; D not resolved. Germline CDR1 and CDR2: MDHEN and SYDVKM. V was cut by 8 bases and J by 2 bases, with 7 bases left in between. The CDR3 consists of 12 residues. Variable domain in full (rest from reference TRBV28 and TRBJ1-5): DVKVTQSSRYLVKRTGEKVFLECVQDMDHENMFWYRQDPGLGLRLIYFSYDVKMKEKGDIPEGYSVSREKKERFSLILESASTNQTSMYLCASHEGNQPQHFGDGTRLSIL.

The chain recombines TRBV29-1 with TRBJ1-5, with a possible D match to TRBD1 (5 bases). V was pared by 5 bases and J by 0 bases, with 17 bases between. CDR1 is SQVTM, CDR2 ANQGSEA, per germline. The CDR3 is made up of 16 amino acids. The CDR3, as DNA: TGCAGCGTTATGATGATTGGGGGAGATAGCAATCAGCCCCAGCATTTT. Amino acid sequence: CSVMMIGGDSNQPQHF.

The chain combines TRBV5-1 with TRBJ1-5; D might be TRBD1 (5 bases). Per germline, CDR1 SGHRS and CDR2 YFSETQ. CDR3 length: 15 amino acids. The V and J ends lost 0 bases and 4 bases respectively, with 11 bases between them. For the CDR3, the DNA is TGCGCCAGCAGCTTGGATGGGACGGAGAATCAGCCCCAGCATTTT. Translating it yields CASSLDGTENQPQHF.

This clone occurred once. This sequence joins TRBV6-5 and TRBJ2-7; D uncertain. The CDR3 is 11 residues long. Deletions cut 6 bases from V and 5 bases from J, with 8 bases between. Germline assignment: CDR1 MNHEY and CDR2 SVGAGI. The CDR3 here is CASSPVHEQYF. CDR3 DNA sequence: TGTGCCAGCAGCCCTGTTCACGAGCAGTACTTC.

The chain recombines TRBV15 with TRBJ1-3; D unclear. CDR1 is LNHNV and CDR2 is YYDKDF in the germline V gene (reference sequence). Deletions cut 8 bases from V and 1 base from J, with 9 bases between. The CDR3 has 13 residues. CDR3 nucleotide sequence: TGTGCCACCGGGGAGGAATCTGGAAACACCATATATTTT. It translates to CATGEESGNTIYF.

The chain recombines TRBV5-1 with TRBJ2-7, with D perhaps TRBD2 (5 bases). Germline CDR1 is SGHRS and CDR2 is YFSETQ. The CDR3 extends over 11 amino acids. With 7 bases removed from V and 5 bases from J, the gap between germline ends came to 10 bases. The CDR3 DNA reads as TGCGCCAGCGCCACGGGAAACGAGCAGTACTTC. Protein: CASATGNEQYF.

The rearrangement uses TRBV6-5 and TRBJ1-1; D is unresolved. Trimming stripped 0 bases from V and 4 bases from J, with 9 bases between. Germline CDR1 is MNHEY and CDR2 is SVGAGI. The CDR3 is 14 amino acids. Here the CDR3 reads CASSYSSGITEAFF. CDR3 nucleotide sequence: TGTGCCAGCAGTTACTCGAGTGGGATCACTGAAGCTTTCTTT.

This rearrangement joins TRBV18 to TRBJ2-2; D uncertain. V was pared by 3 bases and J by 2 bases, with 4 bases between. CDR1 KGHSH and CDR2 LQKENI come from the germline V gene. The length of the CDR3 is 13 residues. DNA for the CDR3: TGTGCCAGCTCACCTAAAAACACCGGGGAGCTGTTTTTT. Protein product: CASSPKNTGELFF.

The rearrangement links TRBV5-1 to TRBJ1-1; D is unresolved. Trimming took 4 bases from V and 0 from J, leaving 16 bases between them. The CDR3 is made up of 16 amino acids. Germline CDR1 reads SGHRS; CDR2 reads YFSETQ. CDR3 sequence: CASSSSRRVMNTEAFF. DNA of the CDR3: TGCGCCAGCAGCAGTTCCAGGAGGGTCATGAACACTGAAGCTTTCTTT.

In this sample, this clone turned up a few times. The chain links TRBV7-9 to TRBJ1-3; a possible D gene is TRBD1 (5 bases). This CDR3 spans 15 amino acids. Per the germline V gene, CDR1 is SEHNR and CDR2 is FQNEAQ (reference sequence). V lost 7 bases, J lost 0 bases, and 13 bases lay in between. Written as DNA, the CDR3 is TGTGCCAGCACCCAGGGTCTGGACTCTGGAAACACCATATATTTT. Translated, it gives CASTQGLDSGNTIYF.

The chain recombines TRBV5-1 with TRBJ2-1; no definite D call. The CDR3 is 11 residues long. Trimming took off 4 bases at V and 5 bases at J, with 4 bases between the two ends. Germline CDR1 reads SGHRS; CDR2 reads YFSETQ. The CDR3 sequence is CASSLHNEQFF. DNA of the CDR3: TGCGCCAGCAGCCTCCACAATGAGCAGTTCTTC.

The rearrangement links TRBV6-1 to TRBJ2-1; TRBD2 is a possible D gene (5 bases). This CDR3 contains 13 residues. The V end was cut by 7 bases, the J end by 10 bases, with 17 bases between. Germline lookup yields CDR1 MNHNS and CDR2 SASEGT. The CDR3 sequence is CASTLGGASEQFF. Here the CDR3 DNA reads TGTGCCAGCACTCTTGGAGGAGCAAGCGAGCAGTTCTTC.

The chain joins TRBV28 to TRBJ1-2; 9 positions match TRBD1. After removal of 5 bases from V and 4 bases from J, the junction contained 8 bases not matched to a gene. There are 15 residues in the CDR3. CDR1 is MDHEN, CDR2 SYDVKM, per germline. CDR3 in amino acids: CASSPAGTGFYGYTF. CDR3 nucleotide sequence: TGTGCCAGCAGTCCCGCCGGGACAGGGTTCTATGGCTACACCTTC.

V is TRBV6-5 and J is TRBJ2-7; possible D gene TRBD2, 6 bases. Germline CDR1 MNHEY, CDR2 SVGAGI. The V and J ends lost 2 bases and 6 bases respectively, with 8 bases between them. The CDR3 is made up of 12 amino acids. The CDR3 DNA reads as TGTGCCAGCAGTTACCACGGGGGCGAGCAGTACTTC. This sequence encodes CASSYHGGEQYF.

This clone was seen just once. The V gene is TRBV5-4, the J gene TRBJ2-5; the match to TRBD2 covers 10 bases. Germline loops: CDR1 SGHNT, CDR2 YYREEE (reference sequence). The CDR3 length is 18 residues. Trimming removed 0 bases from V and 4 bases from J; junction bases left unmatched: 12. In nucleotides, the CDR3 is TGTGCCAGCAGCTTGGGGCAAATAGCGGGAGGCAACCTAGAGACCCAGTACTTC. This sequence encodes CASSLGQIAGGNLETQYF.

This chain uses TRBV28 with TRBJ1-2; D unclear. V lost 6 bases and J 4 bases, leaving 6 bases between the germline ends. CDR1 and CDR2 (germline): MDHEN, SYDVKM. This CDR3 has 11 amino acids. CDR3 residues: CASSHTYGYTF. As DNA, the CDR3 is TGTGCCAGCAGCCACACCTATGGCTACACCTTC.

This clone was observed a handful of times. The genes are TRBV25-1 and TRBJ2-7; 12 bases are shared with TRBD2. CDR1 and CDR2 from the germline V gene are MGHDK and SYGVNS. Trimming took 11 bases from V and 6 from J; bases not matched to a gene: 5. The CDR3 extends over 12 amino acids. The chain's CDR3 is CAAKGLAGEQYF. Here the CDR3 DNA reads TGTGCCGCCAAGGGACTAGCGGGCGAGCAGTACTTC.

The V gene is TRBV7-9, the J gene TRBJ1-1; D call uncertain. CDR1 is SEHNR and CDR2 is FQNEAQ in the germline V gene (reference sequence). CDR3 length: 12 amino acids. Trimming removed 2 bases from V and 4 bases from J, with 5 bases in between. CDR3 amino acids: CASSLPSTEAFF. CDR3 coding DNA: TGTGCCAGCAGCTTACCGTCCACTGAAGCTTTCTTT.

This clone turned up a few times. This chain connects TRBV7-9 to TRBJ2-7, with D possibly matching TRBD2 (5 bases). Germline CDR1 is SEHNR and CDR2 is FQNEAQ (reference sequence). V gave up 7 bases and J gave up 4 bases, with 20 bases separating them. CDR3 length: 15 amino acids. CDR3 in amino acids: CASTIPGSMSYEQYF. The CDR3 DNA sequence: TGTGCCAGCACCATCCCGGGGAGCATGAGTTACGAGCAGTACTTC. Full variable domain (outside the CDR3, taken from reference TRBV7-9 and TRBJ2-7): DTGVSQNPRHKITKRGQNVTFRCDPISEHNRLYWYRQTLGQGPEFLTYFQNEAQLEKSRLLSDRFSAERPKGSFSTLEIQRTEQGDSAMYLCASTIPGSMSYEQYFGPGTRLTVT.

This chain connects TRBV6-1 to TRBJ2-5, with 8 bases identical to TRBD1. The trim removed 3 bases at V and 2 bases at J, leaving 8 bases unmatched. Germline values: CDR1 MNHNS, CDR2 SASEGT. The CDR3 is 16 residues long. Here the CDR3 reads CASSDVPWTGQETQYF. The CDR3, as DNA: TGTGCCAGCAGTGACGTCCCCTGGACAGGGCAAGAGACCCAGTACTTC.

This sequence joins TRBV15 and TRBJ2-6, with 8 bases aligning to TRBD1. Germline V gene sequence: CDR1 LNHNV, CDR2 YYDKDF (reference sequence). CDR3 length: 19 residues. Losses at the gene ends were 0 bases for V and 1 base for J; bases not matched to a gene: 8. The DNA for the CDR3 is TGTGCCACCAGCAGAGATTTGGACAGGGTGGCGTCTGGGGCCAACGTCCTGACTTTC. Translating it yields CATSRDLDRVASGANVLTF.

This chain joins TRBV30 and TRBJ1-6; no clear D gene. The V end was cut by 4 bases, the J end by 0 bases, with 7 bases between. The V gene's germline CDR1 is GTSNPN and CDR2 SVGIG (reference sequence). The length of the CDR3 is 14 residues. DNA for the CDR3: TGTGCCTGGAACCCGAGCTCCTATAATTCACCCCTCCACTTT. Translation gives CAWNPSSYNSPLHF.

This clone occurred a few times. The junction departs from germline at one end; a sequencing error may be responsible. The CDR3 nucleotides read TGCGCCAGCAGGCAAGAAGGAGGGGGTCAAGAGACCCAGTACTTC. Translating gives CASRQEGGGQETQYF. J is TRBJ2-5 and V is TRBV4-1, with D perhaps assigned TRBD1 or TRBD2 (6 bases each). This CDR3 contains 15 residues. CDR1 and CDR2 (germline): MGHRA, YSYEKL.

This rearrangement joins TRBV18 to TRBJ1-2; 12 nucleotides match TRBD1. This CDR3 spans 16 amino acids. V lost 3 bases, J lost 7 bases, and 9 bases stayed unmatched. The germline V gene has CDR1 KGHSH and CDR2 LQKENI. This CDR3 is CASSPGTGTGGGGYTF. CDR3 nucleotides: TGTGCCAGCTCACCCGGCACCGGGACAGGGGGCGGTGGCTACACCTTC.

The chain combines TRBV7-6 with TRBJ2-5, with D maybe TRBD2 (6 bases). The CDR3 is 15 residues long. Deletions cut 5 bases from V and 2 bases from J, with 15 bases between. CDR1 SGHVS and CDR2 FNYEAQ come from the germline V gene. The CDR3 DNA is TGTGCCAGCAGCCCTTTGGCGGCGGGACAAGAGACCCAGTACTTC. It specifies CASSPLAAGQETQYF.